The clone carrying this TCR beta chain showed up just a few times. Its target is not known. An end of the junction does not agree with germline; a read error may underlie this. Produced via immunoSEQ multiplex PCR; TCRdb's table is partial and in-frame only. The sample lists 15,000 to 20,000 clones; approximately 82% were seen once. The record originates from a study of lymphopenia after photon versus proton radiotherapy. The CDR3 sequence is 14 residues long. Germline CDR1 is SGHRS and CDR2 is YFSETQ. Findings and caveats of the study: Under photons, naive T cells and diversity fell while effector/memory populations rose.

The chain couples TRBV5-1 to TRBJ2-7, with unresolved D. The TCR sequence derives from a man between 65 and 80 years old with pancreatic cancer. This material consisted of peripheral blood, taken from a patient treated with proton-based radiotherapy. The CDR3 here is CASSQTGRSYEQYF. The DNA for the CDR3 is TGTGCCAGCAGCCAGACCGGACGTTCCTACGAGCAGTACTTC. The full variable domain, its missing parts supplied by reference TRBV5-1 and TRBJ2-7, is KAGVTQTPRYLIKTRGQQVTLSCSPISGHRSVSWYQQTPGQGLQFLFEYFSETQRNKGNFPGRFSGRQFSNSRSEMNVSTLELGDSALYLCASSQTGRSYEQYFGPGTRLTVT.